This TCR beta chain was found in a study of cytomegalovirus exposure and HLA in healthy donors. The PCR ran on 60 Vbeta and 13 Jbeta primers. This table comes from immunoSEQ multiplex PCR, and its TCRdb copy is limited to in-frame clones, with some not included. The sample has roughly 110,000 clones, around 76% seen once. Findings and limits, study-wide: There was a cluster of highly shared sequence variants that was likely a sequencing artifact. Fewer N-insertions than the roughly 600-donor mean were reportedly shown by an Asian-associated ancestry cluster in a later analysis. The study found most TCR sequences rare, yet found some public TCRs in many donors. Follow-up analysis seemed to connect common viral pathogens with several of the most significant clusters identified.

This clone has just a few counts. What it recognizes is unknown. The V end lost 6 bases, the J end lost 6 bases, and 11 bases lay between the germline ends. The CDR3 has 12 amino acids. Germline assignment: CDR1 MNHNS and CDR2 SASEGT. The rearrangement joins TRBV6-1 to TRBJ1-1; no definite D call. This receptor was taken from a woman aged 35 to 49 in good health and CMV-seropositive. What was sequenced was PBMCs. The CDR3 here is CASRPTVAEAFF. CDR3 nucleotide sequence: TGTGCCAGCAGACCCACAGTGGCTGAAGCTTTCTTT.